Listed below are T cell receptor beta chains from one sample, sequenced in a study of identifying expanded T cells in peripheral blood. Sequencing was performed with immunoSEQ multiplex PCR; in TCRdb, only in-frame clones are kept and a portion is missing. This table holds some 95,000 clones, 70% to 90% found once. The sample consisted of blood. Every receptor here comes from a person aged 18 to 75 in good health. The CDR3 runs from the conserved cysteine through the conserved F or W. Fields, in order: V gene, CDR3 protein.

>TRBV21-1
CASTEAFF
>TRBV7-8
CASSGYSYEQYF
>TRBV4-1
CASSQDPGTGILQETQYF
>TRBV9
CASSVDRASSSAQYF
>TRBV6-6
CASNLIDGNQPQHF
>TRBV5-1
CASSLDRDGYTF
>TRBV14
CASSQVTGTGLGYTF
>TRBV5-1
CASSLGGSQLANEKLFF
>TRBV5-1
CASSLRGNTEAFF
>TRBV11-3
CASSLRGRAVVETQYF
>TRBV12-5
CASGARNSNRGLDEAFF
>TRBV6-5
CASTRGSVYSPLHF
>TRBV18
CASSLGGGYEQYF
>TRBV2
CASTLTTPRSNQPQHF
>TRBV2
CASRREGLRETQYF
>TRBV19
CASKGTASTDTQYF
>TRBV5-1
CASSLDASGGNYGYTF
>TRBV5-4
CASRAGSTDTQYF
>TRBV30
CAWSDSYDRRLFF
>TRBV19
CASSSTPAGTSYEQYF
>TRBV5-1
CASSLGPGTNEKLFF
>TRBV14
CASSLFLEGPRNSNTEAFF
>TRBV2
CAIRQGVGYGYTF
>TRBV4-1
CASSQESTDSLSFLTDTQYF
>TRBV9
CASSGGLAETYEQYF
>TRBV14
CASSQDLTQPQHF
>TRBV7-9
CASSLSGGTDTQYF
>TRBV14
CASSRGGLGTDTQYF
>TRBV11-3
CASSLGAPTYVQYF
>TRBV15
CATSRVGAGVYNEQFF
>TRBV30
CAWSTPGQGAQREKLFF
>TRBV7-8
CASSFGTSNTGELFF
>TRBV30
CAWSTKTGRAFF
>TRBV27
CASSLNIRYGYTF
>TRBV5-1
CASSTPDRRNTGELFF
>TRBV9
CASSVGGRIDEQYF
>TRBV10-1
CASSETGFPTEAFF
>TRBV27
CASSKGPNPKETQYF
>TRBV5-1
CASSWDNTDTQYF
>TRBV19
CASTSGGRGTGELFF
>TRBV6-6
CASSYGGGRDEQYF